This T cell receptor (beta chain) was sequenced for a study of CD8 T cells in ankylosing spondylitis. This clonotype was counted many times. Its antigen is unidentified. TCRdb re-derived calls from the 5' RACE reads in MiXCR, one entry per CDR3 protein. The sample has about 500,000 distinct CDR3 sequences; about 12% are singletons. Study results and caveats: Within ankylosing spondylitis blood, a TCR beta motif made up of eight highly homologous variants appeared to be characteristic. There was reportedly significant enrichment of clones that were disease-linked in matched ankylosing spondylitis synovial fluid.

Germline V gene data show CDR1 as SGHRS and CDR2 as YFSETQ. Trimming cost V 1 base and J 5 bases, with 6 bases left between them. The CDR3 covers 12 residues. The receptor was isolated from a male donor with ankylosing spondylitis. This sequence joins TRBV5-1 and TRBJ1-1; D is ambiguous. The sequenced sample consisted of blood, either unsorted or a sorted T cell fraction (not recorded which). The CDR3 spells CASSLRETEAFF. CDR3 in DNA: TGCGCCAGCAGCTTGAGGGAGACTGAAGCTTTCTTT.